The rows below give T cell receptor beta chains drawn from one sample of a study of neurological immune-mediated disorders. Using its own MiXCR run on the 5' RACE reads, TCRdb lists one record per CDR3 protein. The sample consists of about 60,000 distinct CDR3 sequences, around 3.4% of them appearing once. The source material was PBMCs. Receptors originate from a woman aged 55-70 years with multiple sclerosis. The conserved cysteine and the conserved F or W are not part of the CDR3 here. Each record gives: clone size, CDR3 length, V gene, CDR3 protein. Where a row states a size, it is once, few, many or the class of an expanded clone; other rows omit it.

size: few
length: 11
V: TRBV18
CDR3: ASSPPSGQPQH

size: NA
length: 15
V: TRBV12-3/TRBV12-4
CDR3: ASSQFGQRGGSYEQY

size: many
length: 17
V: TRBV18
CDR3: ASSPPFGTSGPSTDTQY

size: many
length: 12
V: TRBV12-3/TRBV12-4
CDR3: ASTGLEVTHTQY

size: many
length: 12
V: TRBV5-6
CDR3: ASSRDRGGYEQY

size: many
length: 13
V: TRBV20-1
CDR3: SARSAEGVSGELF

size: many
length: 12
V: TRBV29-1
CDR3: SALKDVYQETQY

size: NA
length: 14
V: TRBV7-9
CDR3: ASSFGPSGSVYEQY

size: many
length: 13
V: TRBV10-3
CDR3: AISVRGTSAGTQY

size: many
length: 12
V: TRBV7-8
CDR3: ASSVSSPAIEAF

size: many
length: 12
V: TRBV28
CDR3: ASRAGARTDTQY

size: many
length: 13
V: TRBV5-1
CDR3: ASSLASTPPYEQY

size: many
length: 9
V: TRBV20-1
CDR3: SAPTSSEQF

size: many
length: 12
V: TRBV7-3
CDR3: ASSLGGYSSPLH

size: few
length: 13
V: TRBV18
CDR3: ASSPGSGRFKEQF

size: many
length: 10
V: TRBV10-2
CDR3: ASSESGQPQH

size: many
length: 13
V: TRBV29-1
CDR3: SVQTGSGGVGEAF

size: many
length: 14
V: TRBV7-9
CDR3: ASSPRGAENVAEAF

size: many
length: 13
V: TRBV5-1
CDR3: ASRHETGGGYGYT

size: many
length: 12
V: TRBV12-3/TRBV12-4
CDR3: ASSPTGLGTEAF

size: many
length: 14
V: TRBV4-2
CDR3: ASSQGSDRVSEKLF

size: many
length: 14
V: TRBV20-1
CDR3: SASSSSGSSYNEQF

size: many
length: 13
V: TRBV11-2
CDR3: ASSVEFSSYNEQF

size: many
length: 12
V: TRBV20-1
CDR3: SASYPTAADTQY

size: many
length: 15
V: TRBV5-6
CDR3: ASSFIRGGTAKNIQY

size: many
length: 13
V: TRBV7-8
CDR3: ASSPLTDRGYGYT

size: NA
length: 11
V: TRBV20-1
CDR3: SARVLAGNEQF

size: many
length: 12
V: TRBV7-2
CDR3: ASSLSTGNYGYT

size: many
length: 14
V: TRBV5-1
CDR3: ASSWFRGEDTDTQY

size: many
length: 15
V: TRBV7-2
CDR3: ASSLGPPGLAGKSQY

size: many
length: 12
V: TRBV20-1
CDR3: SARYGLRNTEAF

size: many
length: 13
V: TRBV5-1
CDR3: ASRSGLSVANVLT

size: many
length: 11
V: TRBV5-1
CDR3: ASSLSPSNEQF

size: many
length: 12
V: TRBV12-3/TRBV12-4
CDR3: ASRRDSGDHEQY

size: many
length: 12
V: TRBV6-5
CDR3: ASSQDRGYQPQH

size: many
length: 13
V: TRBV2
CDR3: ASSEAPFRTDTQY

size: many
length: 13
V: TRBV5-1
CDR3: ASRTAGTNTGELF

size: NA
length: 14
V: TRBV6-2/TRBV6-3
CDR3: ASSYSNVVMSDEQF

size: NA
length: 12
V: TRBV28
CDR3: ASSSGTEYYEQY

size: many
length: 13
V: TRBV5-5
CDR3: ASSLIGTATYEQY

size: many
length: 13
V: TRBV5-6
CDR3: ASSLGKRNTGELF

size: many
length: 9
V: TRBV20-1
CDR3: SARAGREQY

size: many
length: 12
V: TRBV20-1
CDR3: SARSSGRLETQY

size: many
length: 10
V: TRBV20-1
CDR3: SASYNTDTQY

size: many
length: 11
V: TRBV20-1
CDR3: SARAVPTDTQY

size: many
length: 14
V: TRBV6-6
CDR3: ASSYYPGRGSDTQY

size: many
length: 11
V: TRBV27
CDR3: ASSLMGNYGYT

size: many
length: 13
V: TRBV5-1
CDR3: ASSSTQGLSYEQY

size: many
length: 9
V: TRBV28
CDR3: ASRKVYGYT

size: many
length: 13
V: TRBV20-1
CDR3: SAQVGGRGNQPQH

size: many
length: 9
V: TRBV2
CDR3: ASRAYNEQF

size: medium-sized
length: 11
V: TRBV10-3
CDR3: AISFQPGNTIY

size: many
length: 12
V: TRBV5-1
CDR3: ASSFKGATHEQY

size: many
length: 11
V: TRBV27
CDR3: ASSWTERSEQY

size: many
length: 14
V: TRBV28
CDR3: ASSHLLMTDHYEQY